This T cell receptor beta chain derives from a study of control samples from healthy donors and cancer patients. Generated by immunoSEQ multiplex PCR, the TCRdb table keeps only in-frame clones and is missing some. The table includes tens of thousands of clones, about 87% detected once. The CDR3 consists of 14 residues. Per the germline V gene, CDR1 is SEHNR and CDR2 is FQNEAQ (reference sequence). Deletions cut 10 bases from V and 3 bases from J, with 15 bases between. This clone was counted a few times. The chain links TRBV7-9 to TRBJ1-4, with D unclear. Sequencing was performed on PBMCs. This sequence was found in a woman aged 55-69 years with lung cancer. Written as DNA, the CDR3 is TGTGCCACCGAGGAAACGGGCGCTAATGAAAAACTGTTTTTT. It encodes CATEETGANEKLFF.